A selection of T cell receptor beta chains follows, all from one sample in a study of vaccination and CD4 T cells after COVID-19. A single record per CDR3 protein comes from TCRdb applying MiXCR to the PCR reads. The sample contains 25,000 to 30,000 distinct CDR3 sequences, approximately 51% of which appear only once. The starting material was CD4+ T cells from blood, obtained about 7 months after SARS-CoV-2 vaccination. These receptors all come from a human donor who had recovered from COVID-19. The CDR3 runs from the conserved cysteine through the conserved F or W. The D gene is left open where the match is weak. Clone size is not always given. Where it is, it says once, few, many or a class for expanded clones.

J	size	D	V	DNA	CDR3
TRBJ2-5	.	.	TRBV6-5	TGTGCCAGCAGTTACTCCGCGCCAGGGGCGGGAAGCCAAGAGACCCAGTACTTC	CASSYSAPGAGSQETQYF
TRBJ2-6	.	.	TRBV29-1	TGCAGCGTTTGGTCTGGGGCCAACGTCCTGACTTTC	CSVWSGANVLTF
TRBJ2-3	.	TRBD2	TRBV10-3	TGTGCCATCAGCCCGGGACTAGCTGCAGATACGCAGTATTTT	CAISPGLAADTQYF
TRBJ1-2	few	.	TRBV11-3	TGTGCCAGCAGCTTAGAGCCCGGCGGCTATGGCTACACCTTC	CASSLEPGGYGYTF
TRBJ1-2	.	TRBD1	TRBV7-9	TGTGCCAGCAGCCATCCCGGGACAGGGTATGGCTACACCTTC	CASSHPGTGYGYTF
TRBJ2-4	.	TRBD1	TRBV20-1	TGCAGTGCTTCAGACAGGGGTATAGCCAAAAACATTCAGTACTTC	CSASDRGIAKNIQYF
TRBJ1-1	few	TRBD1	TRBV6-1	TGTGCCAGCACCCGGACAGGGGGCCTGACTGAAGCTTTCTTT	CASTRTGGLTEAFF
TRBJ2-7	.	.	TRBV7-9	TGTGCCAGCAGCTTAGTTGGGGGCAGGAGCTCCTACGAGCAGTACTTC	CASSLVGGRSSYEQYF
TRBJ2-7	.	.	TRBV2	TGTGCCAGCAGTCCGGAACAGGGCCCAACCTACGAGCAGTACTTC	CASSPEQGPTYEQYF
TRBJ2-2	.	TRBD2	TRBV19	TGTGCCAGTAGTCTAGCGGTGAACACCGGGGAGCTGTTTTTT	CASSLAVNTGELFF
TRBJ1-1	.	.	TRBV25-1	TGTGCCAGCAGTGATATAACCCGCACTGAAGCTTTCTTT	CASSDITRTEAFF
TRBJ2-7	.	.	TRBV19	TGTGCCAGCGGGGACTTCCCCTACGAGCAGTACTTC	CASGDFPYEQYF
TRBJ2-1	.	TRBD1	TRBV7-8	TGTGCCAGCAGCTTATTCGGGACAGGGGTTAATGAGCAGTTCTTC	CASSLFGTGVNEQFF
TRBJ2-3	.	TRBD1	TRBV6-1	TGTGCCAGCAGTCGGGGGACAGGGGGCGCAGATACGCAGTATTTT	CASSRGTGGADTQYF
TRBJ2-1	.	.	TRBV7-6	TGTGCCAGCAGCTTTGGTGTGGGAGGATACAATGAGCAGTTCTTC	CASSFGVGGYNEQFF
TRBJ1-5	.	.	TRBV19	TGTGCCACCACGGGGACTAGCGGGAGAAGCAATCAGCCCCAGCATTTT	CATTGTSGRSNQPQHF
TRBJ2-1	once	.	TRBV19	TGTGCCAGTAGTATGAGTAGGGGGGCCTACAATGAGCAGTTCTTC	CASSMSRGAYNEQFF
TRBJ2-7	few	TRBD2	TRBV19	TGTGCCAGTAGTATAGTAGCTAGCGGGACGGACAGCTCCTACGAGCAGTACTTC	CASSIVASGTDSSYEQYF
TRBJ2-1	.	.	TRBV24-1	TGTGCCACCAGTGATAAACTAGCCTTCTCCTACAATGAGCAGTTCTTC	CATSDKLAFSYNEQFF
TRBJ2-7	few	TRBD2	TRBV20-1	TGCAGTGCTAGCCTCGGACTAGCGGGAGGGGGGTTTGGCGAGCAGTACTTC	CSASLGLAGGGFGEQYF
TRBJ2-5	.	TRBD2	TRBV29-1	TGCAGCGTTGAAACTAGCGGTAGATTCGGAGAGACCCAGTACTTC	CSVETSGRFGETQYF
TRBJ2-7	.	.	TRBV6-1	TGTGCCAGCAGAGTTTCACAGTCCTTCACCTACGAGCAGTACTTC	CASRVSQSFTYEQYF
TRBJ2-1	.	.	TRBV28	TGTGCCAGCAGTTCGGCCTCAATTTCGGACTCTCATGAGCAGTTCTTC	CASSSASISDSHEQFF
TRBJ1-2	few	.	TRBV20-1	TGCAGTGCTAGGGCAGGGAGATATGGCTACACCTTC	CSARAGRYGYTF
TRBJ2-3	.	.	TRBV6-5	TGTGCCAGCAGTTACCGACTCGGGAGCTTCCTTAGCACAGATACGCAGTATTTT	CASSYRLGSFLSTDTQYF
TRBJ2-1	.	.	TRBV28	TGTGCCAGCAAAACCTCGGGGGAACAGGGGCGGTATGAGCAGTTCTTC	CASKTSGEQGRYEQFF
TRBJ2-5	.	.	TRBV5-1	TGCGCCAGCAGCTTGGCGGGCTCCGGTGCTGAGACCCAGTACTTC	CASSLAGSGAETQYF